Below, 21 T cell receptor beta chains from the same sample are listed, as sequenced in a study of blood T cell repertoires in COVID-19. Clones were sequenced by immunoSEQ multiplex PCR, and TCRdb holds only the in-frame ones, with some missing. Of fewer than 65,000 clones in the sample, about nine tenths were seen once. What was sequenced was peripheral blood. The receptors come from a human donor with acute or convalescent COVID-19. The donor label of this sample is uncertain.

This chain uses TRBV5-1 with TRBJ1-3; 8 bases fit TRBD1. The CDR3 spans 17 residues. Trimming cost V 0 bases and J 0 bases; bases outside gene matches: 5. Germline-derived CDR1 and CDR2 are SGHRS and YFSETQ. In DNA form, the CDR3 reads TGCGCCAGCAGCTTGGCCGGGACAGGCCACTCTGGAAACACCATATATTTT. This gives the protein CASSLAGTGHSGNTIYF.

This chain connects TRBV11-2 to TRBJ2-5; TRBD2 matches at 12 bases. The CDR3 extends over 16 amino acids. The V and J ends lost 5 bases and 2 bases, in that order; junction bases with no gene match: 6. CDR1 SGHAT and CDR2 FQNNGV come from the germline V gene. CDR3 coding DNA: TGTGCCAGCAGCATGACTAGCGGGGGTTTTCAAGAGACCCAGTACTTC. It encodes CASSMTSGGFQETQYF.

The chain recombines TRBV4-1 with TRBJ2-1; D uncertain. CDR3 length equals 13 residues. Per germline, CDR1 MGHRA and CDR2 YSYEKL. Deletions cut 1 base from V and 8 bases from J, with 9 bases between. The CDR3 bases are TGCGCCAGCAGCCAAGGCCCTCGGTATGAGCAGTTCTTC. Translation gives CASSQGPRYEQFF.

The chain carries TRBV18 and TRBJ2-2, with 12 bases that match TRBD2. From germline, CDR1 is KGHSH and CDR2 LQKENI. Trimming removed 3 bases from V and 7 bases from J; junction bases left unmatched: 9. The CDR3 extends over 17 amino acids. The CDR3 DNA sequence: TGTGCCAGCTCACCGATTCTGACTAGCGGGAGTGGCGGGGAGCTGTTTTTT. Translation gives CASSPILTSGSGGELFF.

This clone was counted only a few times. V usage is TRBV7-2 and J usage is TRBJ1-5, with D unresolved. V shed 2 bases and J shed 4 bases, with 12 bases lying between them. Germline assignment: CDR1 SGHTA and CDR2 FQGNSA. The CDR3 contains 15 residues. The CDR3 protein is CASSLSLQENQPQHF. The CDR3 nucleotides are TGTGCCAGCAGCTTAAGTCTTCAGGAAAATCAGCCCCAGCATTTT.

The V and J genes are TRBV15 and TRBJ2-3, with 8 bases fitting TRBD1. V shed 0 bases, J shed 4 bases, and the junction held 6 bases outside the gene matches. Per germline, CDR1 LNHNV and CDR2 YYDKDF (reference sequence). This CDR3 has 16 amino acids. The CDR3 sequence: CATSRELTGVADTQYF. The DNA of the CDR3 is TGTGCCACCAGCAGAGAGTTGACAGGGGTCGCAGATACGCAGTATTTT. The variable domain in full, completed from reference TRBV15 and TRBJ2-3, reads DAMVIQNPRYQVTQFGKPVTLSCSQTLNHNVMYWYQQKSSQAPKLLFHYYDKDFNNEADTPDNFQSRRPNTSFCFLDIRSPGLGDTAMYLCATSRELTGVADTQYFGPGTRLTVL.

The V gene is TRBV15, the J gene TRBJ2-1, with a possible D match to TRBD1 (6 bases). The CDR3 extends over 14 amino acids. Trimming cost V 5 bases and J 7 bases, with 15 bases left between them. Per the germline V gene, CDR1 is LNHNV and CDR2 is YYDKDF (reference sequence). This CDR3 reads CATSLRGRGNEQFF. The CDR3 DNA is TGTGCCACCAGCCTCCGGGGCAGGGGAAATGAGCAGTTCTTC.

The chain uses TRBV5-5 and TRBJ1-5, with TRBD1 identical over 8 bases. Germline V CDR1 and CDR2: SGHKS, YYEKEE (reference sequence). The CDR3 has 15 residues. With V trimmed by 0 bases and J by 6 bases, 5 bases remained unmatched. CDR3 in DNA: TGTGCCAGCAGCTTGGGTCCAGGGGGCCTTCAGCCCCAGCATTTT. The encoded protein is CASSLGPGGLQPQHF.

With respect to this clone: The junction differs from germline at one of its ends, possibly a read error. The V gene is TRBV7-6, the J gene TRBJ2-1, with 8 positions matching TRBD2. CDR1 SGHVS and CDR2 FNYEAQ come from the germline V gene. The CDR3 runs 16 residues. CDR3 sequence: CASSLRAGDAYNGQFF. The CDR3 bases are TGTGCCAGCAGCTTGAGAGCGGGAGACGCCTACAATGGGCAGTTCTTC. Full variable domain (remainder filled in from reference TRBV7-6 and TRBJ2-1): GAGVSQSPRYKVTKRGQDVALRCDPISGHVSLYWYRQALGQGPEFLTYFNYEAQQDKSGLPNDRFSAERPEGSISTLTIQRTEQRDSAMYRCASSLRAGDAYNGQFFGPGTRLTVL.

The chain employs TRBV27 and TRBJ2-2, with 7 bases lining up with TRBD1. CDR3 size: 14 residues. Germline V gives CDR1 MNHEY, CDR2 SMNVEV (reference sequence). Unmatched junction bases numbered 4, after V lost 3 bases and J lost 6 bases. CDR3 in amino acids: CASSFRDRAGELFF. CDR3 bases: TGTGCCAGCAGTTTCCGAGACAGGGCCGGGGAGCTGTTTTTT.

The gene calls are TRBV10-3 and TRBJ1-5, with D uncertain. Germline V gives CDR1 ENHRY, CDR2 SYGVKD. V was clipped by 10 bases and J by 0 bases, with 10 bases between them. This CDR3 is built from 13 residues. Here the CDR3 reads CASQDISNQPQHF. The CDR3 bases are TGTGCCAGCCAGGATATTAGCAATCAGCCCCAGCATTTT.

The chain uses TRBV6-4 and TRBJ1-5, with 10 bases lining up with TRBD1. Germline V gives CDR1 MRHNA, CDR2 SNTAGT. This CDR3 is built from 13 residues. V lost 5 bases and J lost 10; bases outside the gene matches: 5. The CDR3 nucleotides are TGTGCCAGCAGTTCCGGGACAGGGGACCCCCAGCATTTT. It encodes CASSSGTGDPQHF.

The DNA of the CDR3 is TGTGCCAGCAGGTCGGACAGGGGAGGAGTCTATGGCTACACCTTC. This encodes CASRSDRGGVYGYTF. The chain employs TRBV6-5 and TRBJ1-2; 9 nucleotides line up with TRBD1. The germline gives CDR1 MNHEY, CDR2 SVGAGI. The junction had 9 bases not matched to a gene; V was cut back by 6 bases and J by 4 bases. This CDR3 comprises 15 residues.

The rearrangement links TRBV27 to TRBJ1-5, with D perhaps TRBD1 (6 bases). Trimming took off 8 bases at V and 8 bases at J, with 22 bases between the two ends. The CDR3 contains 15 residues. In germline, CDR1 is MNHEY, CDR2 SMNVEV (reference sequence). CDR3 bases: TGTGCCAGCTCAAGGGGGTGGGGTAATGAAGAGCCCCAGCATTTT. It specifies CASSRGWGNEEPQHF.

The CDR3 sequence: CASRGLPSGANVLTF. The CDR3 nucleotides read TGTGCCAGCAGGGGACTACCCTCTGGGGCCAACGTCCTGACTTTC. This chain connects TRBV9 to TRBJ2-6, with 7 bases matching TRBD2. Germline V lookup: CDR1 SGDLS, CDR2 YYNGEE. The ends lost 5 bases at V and 0 bases at J; junction bases unmatched: 2. The CDR3 contains 15 residues.

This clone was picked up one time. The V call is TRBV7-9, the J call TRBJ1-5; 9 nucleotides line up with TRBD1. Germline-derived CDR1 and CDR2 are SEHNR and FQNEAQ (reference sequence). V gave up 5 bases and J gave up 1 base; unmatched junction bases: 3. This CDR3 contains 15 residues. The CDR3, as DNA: TGTGCCAGCAGCCGACAGGGGGGGAGCAATCAGCCCCAGCATTTT. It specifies CASSRQGGSNQPQHF.

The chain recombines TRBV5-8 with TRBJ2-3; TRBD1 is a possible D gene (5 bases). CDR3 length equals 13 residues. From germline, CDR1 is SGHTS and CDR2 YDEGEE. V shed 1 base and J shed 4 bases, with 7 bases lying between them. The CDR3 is CASSLLGADTQYF. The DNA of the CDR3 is TGTGCCAGCAGCTTGTTAGGGGCAGATACGCAGTATTTT.

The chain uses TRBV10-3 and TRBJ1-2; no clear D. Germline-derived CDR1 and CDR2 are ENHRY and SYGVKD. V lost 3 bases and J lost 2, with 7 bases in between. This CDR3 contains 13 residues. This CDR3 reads CAISEAGNYGYTF. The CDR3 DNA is TGTGCCATCAGTGAAGCAGGAAACTATGGCTACACCTTC.

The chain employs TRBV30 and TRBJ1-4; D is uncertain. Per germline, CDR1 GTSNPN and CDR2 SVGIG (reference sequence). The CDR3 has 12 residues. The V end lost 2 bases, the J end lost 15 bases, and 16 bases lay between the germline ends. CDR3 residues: CAWSPGVGGMFF. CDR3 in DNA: TGTGCCTGGAGTCCCGGCGTGGGCGGGATGTTTTTT.

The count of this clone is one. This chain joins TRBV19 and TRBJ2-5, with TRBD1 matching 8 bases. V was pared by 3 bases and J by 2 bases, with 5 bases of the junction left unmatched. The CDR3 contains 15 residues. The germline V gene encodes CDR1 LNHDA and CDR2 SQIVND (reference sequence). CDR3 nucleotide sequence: TGTGCCAGTAGTATGGCGTGGACAGGGCAAGAGACCCAGTACTTC. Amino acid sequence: CASSMAWTGQETQYF.

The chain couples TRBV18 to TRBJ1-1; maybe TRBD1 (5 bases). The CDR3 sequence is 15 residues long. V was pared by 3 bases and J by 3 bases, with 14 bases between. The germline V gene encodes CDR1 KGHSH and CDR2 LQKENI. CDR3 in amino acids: CASSPPGAGDTEAFF. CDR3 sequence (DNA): TGTGCCAGCTCACCCCCCGGGGCGGGGGACACTGAAGCTTTCTTT.